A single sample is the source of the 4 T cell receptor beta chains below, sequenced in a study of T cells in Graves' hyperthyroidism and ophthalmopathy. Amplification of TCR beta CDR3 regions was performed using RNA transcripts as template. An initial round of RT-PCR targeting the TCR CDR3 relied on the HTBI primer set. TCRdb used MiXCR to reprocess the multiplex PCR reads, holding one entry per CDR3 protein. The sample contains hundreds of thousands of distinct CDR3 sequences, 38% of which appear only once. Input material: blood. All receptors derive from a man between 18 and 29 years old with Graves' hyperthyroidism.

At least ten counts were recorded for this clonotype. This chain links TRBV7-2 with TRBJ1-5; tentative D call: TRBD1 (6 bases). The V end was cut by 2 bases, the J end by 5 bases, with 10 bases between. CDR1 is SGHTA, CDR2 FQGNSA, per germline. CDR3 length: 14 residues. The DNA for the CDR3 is TGTGCCAGCAGCTTAACAGGGAAGGATCAGCCCCAGCATTTT. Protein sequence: CASSLTGKDQPQHF.

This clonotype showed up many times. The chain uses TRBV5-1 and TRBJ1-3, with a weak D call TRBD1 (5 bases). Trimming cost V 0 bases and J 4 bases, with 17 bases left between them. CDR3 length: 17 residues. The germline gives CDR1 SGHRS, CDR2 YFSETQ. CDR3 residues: CASSLDGQGIPGNTIYF. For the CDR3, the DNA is TGCGCCAGCAGCTTGGATGGGCAGGGCATTCCCGGAAACACCATATATTTT.

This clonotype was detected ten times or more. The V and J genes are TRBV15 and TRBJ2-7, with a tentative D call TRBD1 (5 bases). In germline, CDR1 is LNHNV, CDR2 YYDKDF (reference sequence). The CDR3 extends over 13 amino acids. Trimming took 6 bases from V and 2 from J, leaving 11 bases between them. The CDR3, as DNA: TGTGCCACCAGTTTTAGGGGCACCTACGAGCAGTACTTC. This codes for CATSFRGTYEQYF.

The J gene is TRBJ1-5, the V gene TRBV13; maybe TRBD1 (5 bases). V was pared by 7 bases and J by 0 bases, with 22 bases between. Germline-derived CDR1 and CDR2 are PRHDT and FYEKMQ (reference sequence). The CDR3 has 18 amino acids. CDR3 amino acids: CASTFPRRGADSNQPQHF. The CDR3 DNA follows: TGTGCCAGCACTTTCCCTAGGAGAGGGGCGGATAGCAATCAGCCCCAGCATTTT.